This entry lists 10 T cell receptor beta chains sequenced from one sample in a study of CXCR3-negative and CXCR3-positive naive CD8 T cells. These receptors are not linked to any known antigen. TRB cDNA libraries were made by UMI-labeled 5' RACE. TCRdb re-called the 5' RACE reads and catalogs CDR3 proteins one per entry, DNA excluded. This sample lists 140,000 to 150,000 distinct CDR3 sequences; its ten largest clones have about 0.28%. Study observations and caveats: Comparison of naive cells showed more hydrophobic TRB CDR3s in CXCR3-positive than in CXCR3-negative naive cells.

Sequencing was performed on naive CXCR3+ CD8+ T cells from blood. Subset meaning: CD45RO-CCR7+CD27+CD95- naive CD8+ T cells expressing CXCR3 (TNR3+). These receptors originate from a human donor in good health. Some clones in this sample may be carry-over from other donors' samples.

J is TRBJ2-2 and V is TRBV25-1. CDR1 is MGHDK and CDR2 is SYGVNS in the germline V gene. This CDR3 region has 14 residues. This chain's CDR3 is CASSESSDTGELFF.

The chain joins TRBV6-1 to TRBJ2-1; TCRdb indicates TRBD1, and absent DNA this call remains unverified. The CDR3 runs 16 residues. CDR1 MNHNS and CDR2 SASEGT come from the germline V gene. CDR3 residues: CASNYNRGPPPNEQFF.

The chain links TRBV6-5 to TRBJ1-2; without DNA, the TCRdb call of TRBD1 cannot be checked. Germline assignment: CDR1 MNHEY and CDR2 SVGAGI. This CDR3 comprises 14 residues. The CDR3 sequence is CASSEQGTFYGYTF.

The V call is TRBV25-1, the J call TRBJ2-5; there is no DNA to check the TCRdb D call of TRBD1. The CDR3 covers 14 residues. Germline V lookup: CDR1 MGHDK, CDR2 SYGVNS. The chain's CDR3 is CASSGGGGRETQYF.

The chain has TRBV12-3 or TRBV12-4 and TRBJ2-5; TCRdb calls TRBD2, which cannot be checked without DNA. This CDR3 is built from 17 residues. CDR3 region: CASSGSGTSGPQETQYF.

The rearrangement joins TRBV30 to TRBJ1-1; the D call from TCRdb, TRBD1, cannot be confirmed without DNA. CDR1 and CDR2 (germline): GTSNPN, SVGIG (reference sequence). The CDR3 is made up of 14 amino acids. CDR3 sequence reads: CAWSTGTSNTEAFF.

This chain links TRBV6-2 or TRBV6-3 with TRBJ2-3; TCRdb proposes TRBD2, but this gene call is untestable without DNA. Looked up from germline, CDR1 is MNHEY and CDR2 is SVGEGT. This CDR3 comprises 13 residues. The CDR3 sequence is CATWSGPAGTQYF.

The V and J genes are TRBV7-8 and TRBJ2-5; TCRdb calls TRBD2, which cannot be checked without DNA. Germline V gene data show CDR1 as SGHVS and CDR2 as FQNEAQ. This CDR3 has 19 amino acids. CDR3 loop: CASSLPGTSGGEYQETQYF.

The chain links TRBV5-5 to TRBJ2-1; absent DNA, TCRdb's TRBD2 call cannot be checked. The CDR3 runs 14 residues. The germline CDR1 and CDR2 sequences are SGHKS and YYEKEE (reference sequence). The CDR3 region is CASSLVAGANEQFF.

The J gene is TRBJ2-7, the V gene TRBV7-9; TCRdb lists TRBD1, though no DNA is available to test this call. CDR1 SEHNR and CDR2 FQNEAQ come from the germline V gene (reference sequence). This CDR3 contains 16 residues. The CDR3: CASSFPDSPSSYEQYF.